The 10 T cell receptor beta chains presented below share a single source sample, sequenced in a study of T cells after yellow fever vaccination. Each CDR3 protein gets one entry after TCRdb re-called the 5' RACE reads with MiXCR. Counted here are under 200,000 distinct CDR3 sequences, about 7% occurring once; the ten biggest clones make up under 3%. The sequencing used CD4+ T cells sorted from PBMCs, collected around 5 days after the first yellow fever vaccination. The receptors come from a man aged 18-30 years who received the YFV17D yellow fever vaccine.

The rearrangement links TRBV9 to TRBJ1-5; 8 nucleotides match TRBD1. V lost 4 bases, J lost 4 bases, and 7 bases stayed unmatched. This CDR3 comprises 15 residues. The germline V gene encodes CDR1 SGDLS and CDR2 YYNGEE. The CDR3 nucleotides read TGTGCCAGCAGCTCCCAGGGGGCTCGAAATCAGCCCCAGCATTTT. Its translation is CASSSQGARNQPQHF.

This clonotype was detected ten times or more. This chain joins TRBV4-1 and TRBJ2-1; D gene uncertain. The germline V gene encodes CDR1 MGHRA and CDR2 YSYEKL. V lost 5 bases, J lost 5 bases, and 10 bases lay in between. The CDR3 covers 13 residues. Here the CDR3 reads CASSYLGNNEQFF. The CDR3, as DNA: TGCGCCAGCAGCTATCTGGGGAACAATGAGCAGTTCTTC.

This chain joins TRBV5-5 and TRBJ2-7, with D hard to call. CDR3 size: 13 residues. CDR1 SGHKS and CDR2 YYEKEE come from the germline V gene (reference sequence). V was clipped by 6 bases and J by 1 base, with 11 bases between them. CDR3 sequence reads: CASTLPGSYEQYV. CDR3 nucleotide sequence: TGTGCCAGCACCTTACCCGGTTCCTACGAGCAGTACGTC.

The rearrangement uses TRBV4-2 and TRBJ2-3, with TRBD2 as a possible D gene (7 bases). The ends were cut back, 4 bases at V and 1 base at J, with 9 bases in the middle. Germline CDR1 reads LGHNA; CDR2 reads YNFKEQ. The CDR3 has 14 amino acids. CDR3: CASSRGGGTDTQYF. DNA of the CDR3: TGTGCCAGCAGCCGAGGGGGGGGCACAGATACGCAGTATTTT.

This chain joins TRBV7-6 and TRBJ2-5; D might be TRBD2 (5 bases). V lost 11 bases and J lost 5, with 15 bases in between. The CDR3 loop spans 12 amino acids. The germline V gene has CDR1 SGHVS and CDR2 FNYEAQ. In DNA form, the CDR3 reads TGTGCCTCCCGGCAGCGGTGGGAGACCCAGTACTTC. Encoded protein: CASRQRWETQYF. Complete variable domain (other parts from reference TRBV7-6 and TRBJ2-5): GAGVSQSPRYKVTKRGQDVALRCDPISGHVSLYWYRQALGQGPEFLTYFNYEAQQDKSGLPNDRFSAERPEGSISTLTIQRTEQRDSAMYRCASRQRWETQYFGPGTRLLVL.

This clonotype was found many times. V usage is TRBV7-2 and J usage is TRBJ1-5, with a tentative D call TRBD1 (6 bases). The germline gives CDR1 SGHTA, CDR2 FQGNSA. Trimming pared 5 bases from V and 4 bases from J, leaving 15 bases between. The CDR3 has 15 residues. CDR3 sequence: CASSRTQGPNQPQHF. CDR3 DNA sequence: TGTGCCAGCAGCCGTACACAGGGACCAAATCAGCCCCAGCATTTT.

Of note for this clonotype: A clone one base away is much larger, so this may be a read error. The chain links TRBV20-1 to TRBJ2-5; D not certain. Germline V gene data show CDR1 as DFQATT and CDR2 as SNEGSKA (reference sequence). The CDR3 totals 13 residues. Trimming removed 5 bases from V and 5 bases from J, with 15 bases in between. The CDR3 DNA reads TGCAGTGCTTGTGACAACCGTACGGAGACCCAGTACTTC. This sequence encodes CSACDNRTETQYF.

This clonotype was seen at least ten times. This chain links TRBV7-8 with TRBJ1-1; 8 nucleotides line up with TRBD1. CDR3 size: 15 residues. Per the germline V gene, CDR1 is SGHVS and CDR2 is FQNEAQ. The trim removed 5 bases at V and 6 bases at J, leaving 11 bases unmatched. The CDR3 loop is CASSPRTGFDAEAFF. CDR3 DNA sequence: TGTGCCAGCAGCCCGCGGACAGGGTTTGACGCTGAAGCTTTCTTT.

This clonotype has at least ten counts. The rearrangement links TRBV24-1 to TRBJ1-1, with D hard to call. The germline V and J ends were trimmed by 4 bases and 4 bases, with 15 bases remaining between them. CDR1 KGHDR and CDR2 SFDVKD come from the germline V gene. The CDR3 runs to 15 residues. CDR3 sequence: CATSDTRAGSTEAFF. The CDR3 DNA is TGTGCCACCAGTGACACTAGAGCGGGGAGCACTGAAGCTTTCTTT.

This clonotype was found many times. The V gene is TRBV4-1, the J gene TRBJ2-3; TRBD2 might be the D (7 bases). This CDR3 has 15 amino acids. In germline, CDR1 is MGHRA, CDR2 YSYEKL. V lost 2 bases to trimming and J lost 4 bases, with 13 bases between them. For the CDR3, the DNA is TGCGCCAGCAGCCAACCAACGGGGGGCCCAGATACGCAGTATTTT. As protein: CASSQPTGGPDTQYF.